These 26 T cell receptor beta chains share one sample of origin, sequenced in a study of human T cells and chemical hapten exposure. TCRdb independently ran MiXCR on the RACE reads; one entry per CDR3 protein. The table shows some 180,000 distinct CDR3 sequences, with around a quarter occurring only once. Specified time point: patch test 3, about 24 weeks after DPC sensitization. Treatment of the sample: therapeutic diphenylcyclopropenone sensitization with weekly scalp DPC. Sequencing used whole blood, obtained in connection with sensitization to the hapten diphenylcyclopropenone (DPC). These receptors were taken from a woman aged 40 to 50 with alopecia areata. Some clones in this sample may be carry-over from other donors' samples.

V gene TRBV28 combines with J gene TRBJ2-3; 8 bases line up with TRBD1. Germline V CDR1 and CDR2: MDHEN, SYDVKM. There are 18 residues in the CDR3. V trimming: 4 bases; J trimming: 4 bases; junction bases outside the gene matches: 16. CDR3 coding DNA: TGTGCCAGCAGTTCCGCGGGACAGGTTAGCGGAGCGGCAGATACGCAGTATTTT. Protein: CASSSAGQVSGAADTQYF.

V gene TRBV29-1 combines with J gene TRBJ1-1, with no clear D. Germline V gene sequence: CDR1 SQVTM, CDR2 ANQGSEA. The CDR3 runs to 12 residues. The germline V and J ends were trimmed by 6 bases and 4 bases, with 12 bases remaining between them. CDR3 protein: CSVGLWSTEAFF. DNA for the CDR3: TGCAGCGTCGGCCTTTGGAGCACTGAAGCTTTCTTT.

The chain is built from TRBV10-3 and TRBJ2-3; 8 bases are shared with TRBD1. The CDR3 is 13 residues long. CDR1 and CDR2 from the germline V gene are ENHRY and SYGVKD. Trimming removed 10 bases from V and 0 bases from J; junction bases left unmatched: 3. CDR3 nucleotide sequence: TGTGCCACCCAGGGGGCAAGCACAGATACGCAGTATTTT. It specifies CATQGASTDTQYF.

This clonotype has a handful of counts. J is TRBJ2-5 and V is TRBV29-1, with D possibly being TRBD1 (5 bases). Germline-derived CDR1 and CDR2 are SQVTM and ANQGSEA. Deletions cut 7 bases from V and 5 bases from J, with 17 bases between. The CDR3 runs to 13 residues. CDR3 protein: CSAFSAGRETQYF. DNA for the CDR3: TGCAGCGCCTTTTCGGCAGGGCGGGAGACCCAGTACTTC.

This clonotype was recorded many times. This chain links TRBV4-3 with TRBJ2-3; D call uncertain. The ends were cut back, 0 bases at V and 2 bases at J, with 12 bases in the middle. This CDR3 is built from 16 residues. Germline V CDR1 and CDR2: LGHNA, YSLEER. Here the CDR3 reads CASSQELSSPTDTQYF. The CDR3 bases are TGCGCCAGCAGCCAAGAGCTCTCCAGTCCCACAGATACGCAGTATTTT.

The chain is built from TRBV27 and TRBJ2-1; 7 nucleotides match TRBD1. With V trimmed by 7 bases and J by 10 bases, 16 bases remained unmatched. CDR1 and CDR2 from the germline V gene are MNHEY and SMNVEV (reference sequence). There are 15 residues in the CDR3. The CDR3 reads CASTPSDRLSGEQFF. The CDR3 nucleotides read TGTGCCAGCACCCCCTCGGACAGGCTCTCCGGAGAGCAGTTCTTC.

The CDR3 loop is CSASGQGGQGASDTQYF. In DNA form, the CDR3 reads TGCAGTGCTAGCGGCCAGGGAGGACAGGGGGCTTCAGATACGCAGTATTTT. The chain couples TRBV20-1 to TRBJ2-3; TRBD1 matches 11 bases. The V and J ends lost 3 bases and 4 bases, in that order; junction bases with no gene match: 12. This CDR3 region has 17 residues. Germline V gene data show CDR1 as DFQATT and CDR2 as SNEGSKA (reference sequence).

This clonotype was detected only a few times. This rearrangement joins TRBV7-8 to TRBJ1-6; no clear D. Germline CDR1 reads SGHVS; CDR2 reads FQNEAQ. The CDR3 sequence is 15 residues long. Between the trimmed V and J ends, which lost 1 base and 7 bases, there was a span of 11 bases. The CDR3 sequence is CASSLVRVLNSPLHF. The CDR3 nucleotides read TGTGCCAGCAGCTTAGTACGAGTCCTGAATTCACCCCTCCACTTT.

This clonotype was detected a few times. The chain is built from TRBV7-2 and TRBJ1-5; D unclear. The CDR3 is made up of 13 amino acids. Per germline, CDR1 SGHTA and CDR2 FQGNSA. V lost 5 bases, J lost 3 bases, and 8 bases lay in between. For the CDR3, the DNA is TGTGCCAGCAGCGCCTGGGACAATCAGCCCCAGCATTTT. Translated, it gives CASSAWDNQPQHF.

For this clonotype: This may arise from a read error, as a much more abundant clone is one base away. The V gene is TRBV29-1, the J gene TRBJ1-3; TRBD1 aligns across 8 bases. The germline CDR1 and CDR2 sequences are SQVTM and ANQGSEA. CDR3 size: 13 residues. This chain's CDR3 is CRVEQGAGNTIYF. The CDR3 DNA is TGCAGGGTTGAACAGGGGGCTGGAAACACCATATATTTT.

This clonotype was seen a few times. The chain couples TRBV6-5 to TRBJ1-6; a possible D gene is TRBD1 (5 bases). This CDR3 spans 15 amino acids. Trimming removed 0 bases from V and 5 bases from J, with 8 bases in between. CDR1 MNHEY and CDR2 SVGAGI come from the germline V gene. CDR3 DNA: TGTGCCAGCAGTTACTCGGGAGGGGATAATTCACCCCTCCACTTT. Protein sequence: CASSYSGGDNSPLHF.

The J gene is TRBJ1-5, the V gene TRBV6-2 or TRBV6-3; D is uncertain. Trimming cost V 2 bases and J 9 bases, with 11 bases left between them. The CDR3 is 13 residues long. Germline V gene sequence: CDR1 MNHEY, CDR2 SVGEGT. CDR3 nucleotide sequence: TGTGCCAGCAGTTACGAGCTTAGGCGGCCCCAGCATTTT. This sequence encodes CASSYELRRPQHF.

This clonotype was counted a few times. The CDR3 DNA follows: TGTGCCAGCAGTTTACCCCCTGCGAAGGGTATCACTGAAGCTTTCTTT. It specifies CASSLPPAKGITEAFF. The chain carries TRBV28 and TRBJ1-1; D gene ambiguous. The CDR3 runs to 16 residues. The germline V gene encodes CDR1 MDHEN and CDR2 SYDVKM. Trimming took 2 bases from V and 4 from J, leaving 17 bases between them.

This clonotype has at least ten counts. This chain joins TRBV5-1 and TRBJ2-2; D not resolved. The CDR3 runs to 15 residues. The germline gives CDR1 SGHRS, CDR2 YFSETQ. The V end was cut by 6 bases, the J end by 0 bases, with 12 bases between. CDR3 loop: CASKAGLSNTGELFF. The CDR3 nucleotides read TGCGCCAGCAAGGCAGGTCTGTCGAACACCGGGGAGCTGTTTTTT.

The chain joins TRBV6-1 to TRBJ2-3; tentatively, D is TRBD1 (5 bases). In germline, CDR1 is MNHNS, CDR2 SASEGT. The CDR3 extends over 14 amino acids. V was pared by 1 base and J by 2 bases, with 7 bases between. CDR3 amino acids: CASSEGGYTDTQYF. CDR3 sequence (DNA): TGTGCCAGCAGTGAAGGGGGCTACACAGATACGCAGTATTTT.

This clonotype was counted only a few times. DNA for the CDR3: TGCAGCGTTGACGGCCAACAGGGATACACAGATACGCAGTATTTT. Translated, it gives CSVDGQQGYTDTQYF. V usage is TRBV29-1 and J usage is TRBJ2-3; tentatively, D is TRBD1 (6 bases). The germline CDR1 and CDR2 sequences are SQVTM and ANQGSEA. This CDR3 has 15 amino acids. V gave up 3 bases and J gave up 2 bases, with 15 bases separating them.

This clonotype appeared a few times. This chain uses TRBV20-1 with TRBJ2-5; TRBD1 might be the D (7 bases). The CDR3 has 15 amino acids. Germline CDR1 and CDR2: DFQATT and SNEGSKA (reference sequence). Trimming left V 3 bases short and J 5 bases short, with 19 bases between. CDR3 sequence: CSARMARGARETQYF. In DNA, the CDR3 is TGCAGTGCTAGGATGGCCAGGGGGGCCCGGGAGACCCAGTACTTC.

CDR3 sequence: CASSPRSGSEYEQYF. The DNA of the CDR3 is TGTGCCAGCAGCCCCCGAAGCGGGAGCGAATACGAGCAGTACTTC. The chain combines TRBV9 with TRBJ2-7; 8 bases align to TRBD2. Losses at the gene ends were 4 bases for V and 4 bases for J; bases not matched to a gene: 10. Germline-derived CDR1 and CDR2 are SGDLS and YYNGEE. The CDR3 is 15 amino acids.

This chain connects TRBV3-1 to TRBJ1-3; the D gene is possibly TRBD1 (5 bases). The germline V and J ends were trimmed by 1 base and 2 bases, with 15 bases remaining between them. In germline, CDR1 is LGHDT, CDR2 YNNKEL (reference sequence). The CDR3 runs 17 residues. The CDR3 loop is CASSQGLRGTTGNTIYF. In DNA, the CDR3 is TGTGCCAGCAGCCAAGGATTGAGAGGGACGACTGGAAACACCATATATTTT.

V usage is TRBV18 and J usage is TRBJ1-5, with D possibly being TRBD1 (5 bases). The V end lost 6 bases, the J end lost 4 bases, and 7 bases lay between the germline ends. CDR1 and CDR2 from the germline V gene are KGHSH and LQKENI. The CDR3 sequence is 12 residues long. The CDR3 loop reads CASSGENQPQHF. CDR3 in DNA: TGTGCCAGCTCGGGGGAAAATCAGCCCCAGCATTTT.

This clonotype came up many times. The V gene is TRBV4-3, the J gene TRBJ1-1; D is perhaps TRBD1 (5 bases). V gave up 0 bases and J gave up 5 bases, with 10 bases separating them. The germline V gene has CDR1 LGHNA and CDR2 YSLEER. CDR3 length equals 14 residues. The CDR3 loop is CASSQDRAVTEAFF. CDR3 DNA: TGCGCCAGCAGCCAAGACAGGGCGGTGACTGAAGCTTTCTTT.

This clonotype was counted a few times. The chain has TRBV27 and TRBJ1-6, with D unclear. The CDR3 is 12 amino acids. The V gene lost 5 bases and the J gene lost 7 bases, with 6 bases spanning the gap. The germline V gene encodes CDR1 MNHEY and CDR2 SMNVEV (reference sequence). In nucleotides, the CDR3 is TGTGCCAGCAGTACCTCCAATTCACCCCTCCACTTT. This gives the protein CASSTSNSPLHF.

This sequence joins TRBV5-1 and TRBJ1-3; D possibly corresponds to TRBD1 (6 bases). The length of the CDR3 is 17 residues. CDR1 and CDR2 from the germline V gene are SGHRS and YFSETQ. V lost 0 bases and J lost 0, with 13 bases in between. This chain's CDR3 is CASSLVGGRSSGNTIYF. CDR3 nucleotides: TGCGCCAGCAGCTTGGTTGGGGGCCGTAGCTCTGGAAACACCATATATTTT.

The chain uses TRBV12-3 or TRBV12-4 and TRBJ1-6; weak D call: TRBD1 (5 bases). The V end was cut by 2 bases, the J end by 10 bases, with 9 bases between. The CDR3 extends over 13 amino acids. In nucleotides, the CDR3 is TGTGCCAGCAGTTTACAGGGTCGGTCACCCCTCCACTTT. Its protein is CASSLQGRSPLHF.

This chain joins TRBV29-1 and TRBJ1-1; unclear D gene. CDR1 and CDR2 from the germline V gene are SQVTM and ANQGSEA. V was trimmed by 3 bases and J by 2 bases, leaving 10 bases between them. The CDR3 has 13 residues. The chain's CDR3 is CSVDEQPNTEAFF. CDR3 DNA: TGCAGCGTTGATGAACAGCCCAACACTGAAGCTTTCTTT. The variable domain in full, with the rest retrieved from reference TRBV29-1 and TRBJ1-1, is SAVISQKPSRDICQRGTSLTIQCQVDSQVTMMFWYRQQPGQSLTLIATANQGSEATYESGFVIDKFPISRPNLTFSTLTVSNMSPEDSSIYLCSVDEQPNTEAFFGQGTRLTVV.

V gene TRBV5-1 combines with J gene TRBJ2-3, with 9 positions matching TRBD1. J gave up 2 bases and V 4 bases, and 2 bases lay outside the gene matches. Germline loops: CDR1 SGHRS, CDR2 YFSETQ. This CDR3 contains 14 residues. CDR3 in amino acids: CASSRDRDTDTQYF. Here the CDR3 DNA reads TGCGCCAGCAGCCGGGACAGGGACACAGATACGCAGTATTTT.